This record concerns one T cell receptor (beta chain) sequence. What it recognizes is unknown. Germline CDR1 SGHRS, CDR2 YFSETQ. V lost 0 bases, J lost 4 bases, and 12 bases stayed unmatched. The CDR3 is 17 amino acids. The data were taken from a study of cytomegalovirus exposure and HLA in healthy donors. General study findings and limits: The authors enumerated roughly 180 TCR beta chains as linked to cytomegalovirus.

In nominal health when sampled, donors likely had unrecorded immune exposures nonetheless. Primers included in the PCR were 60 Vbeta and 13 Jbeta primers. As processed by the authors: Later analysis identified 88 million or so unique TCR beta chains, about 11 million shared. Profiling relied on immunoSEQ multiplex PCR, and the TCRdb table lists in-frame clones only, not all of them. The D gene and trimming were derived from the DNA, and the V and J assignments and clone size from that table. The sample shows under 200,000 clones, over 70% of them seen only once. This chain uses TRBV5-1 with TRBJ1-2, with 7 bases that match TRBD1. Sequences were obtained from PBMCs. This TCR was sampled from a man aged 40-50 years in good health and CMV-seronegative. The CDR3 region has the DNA TGCGCCAGCAGCTTGGGGCTGGCAGGGGGTAAAAGCTATGGCTACACCTTC. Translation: CASSLGLAGGKSYGYTF.